These 14 T cell receptor beta chains share one sample of origin, sequenced in a study of T cell changes during pregnancy in multiple sclerosis. Sequencing was performed with immunoSEQ multiplex PCR; in TCRdb, only in-frame clones are kept and a portion is missing. The table records about 20,000 clones, around nine tenths of them present only once. Source: CD8+ T cells from peripheral blood mononuclear cells, taken in the second trimester of pregnancy. These receptors originate from a female donor in good health, enrolled as a control in a pregnancy study.

The genes are TRBV7-9 and TRBJ2-7; TRBD1 is a possible D gene (7 bases). Germline V gives CDR1 SEHNR, CDR2 FQNEAQ (reference sequence). The CDR3 contains 15 residues. Trimming removed 6 bases from V and 1 base from J, with 16 bases in between. The chain's CDR3 is CASSLGAGGSYEQYF. In DNA, the CDR3 is TGTGCCAGCAGTCTAGGGGCAGGGGGGTCCTACGAGCAGTACTTC. Using reference TRBV7-9 and TRBJ2-7 for the parts outside the CDR3, the full variable domain is DTGVSQNPRHKITKRGQNVTFRCDPISEHNRLYWYRQTLGQGPEFLTYFQNEAQLEKSRLLSDRFSAERPKGSFSTLEIQRTEQGDSAMYLCASSLGAGGSYEQYFGPGTRLTVT.

The chain combines TRBV28 with TRBJ1-2; D unclear. Trimming shortened V by 2 bases and J by 7 bases, and 8 bases separated the two germline ends. The CDR3 totals 12 residues. The germline V gene has CDR1 MDHEN and CDR2 SYDVKM. The CDR3, as DNA: TGTGCCAGCAGTTTACGGCCTAGTGGCTACACCTTC. Protein sequence: CASSLRPSGYTF.

The chain employs TRBV9 and TRBJ2-5; 8 positions match TRBD2. From germline, CDR1 is SGDLS and CDR2 YYNGEE. Unmatched junction bases numbered 13, after V lost 7 bases and J lost 5 bases. This CDR3 has 15 residues. CDR3 residues: CASSEGGRWSETQYF. The CDR3 DNA reads TGTGCCAGCTCAGAGGGCGGGAGGTGGTCCGAGACCCAGTACTTC. Full variable domain (remainder filled in from reference TRBV9 and TRBJ2-5): DSGVTQTPKHLITATGQRVTLRCSPRSGDLSVYWYQQSLDQGLQFLIQYYNGEERAKGNILERFSAQQFPDLHSELNLSSLELGDSALYFCASSEGGRWSETQYFGPGTRLLVL.

The V gene is TRBV7-9, the J gene TRBJ2-3; TRBD2 might be the D (5 bases). This CDR3 comprises 13 residues. Trimming took 6 bases from V and 6 from J, leaving 13 bases between them. Germline assignment: CDR1 SEHNR and CDR2 FQNEAQ (reference sequence). The chain's CDR3 is CASRTTSLDTQYF. The CDR3 nucleotides are TGTGCCAGCAGGACTACTAGTTTGGATACGCAGTATTTT.

The chain uses TRBV6-5 and TRBJ2-3, with TRBD2 identical over 7 bases. Germline trimming cut 8 bases from V and 5 bases from J; bases unmatched to any gene: 1. The CDR3 covers 11 residues. The germline V gene has CDR1 MNHEY and CDR2 SVGAGI. CDR3 coding DNA: TGTGCCAGCTCTAGCGGAGATACGCAGTATTTT. Translated, it gives CASSSGDTQYF.

The chain uses TRBV19 and TRBJ2-7; D call uncertain. The CDR3 runs to 13 residues. V was trimmed by 5 bases and J by 6 bases, leaving 14 bases between them. CDR1 LNHDA and CDR2 SQIVND come from the germline V gene (reference sequence). This CDR3 is CASSPSSRGEQYF. The CDR3 DNA reads TGTGCCAGTAGTCCCTCGAGTCGAGGCGAGCAGTACTTC.

The chain employs TRBV28 and TRBJ1-1, with 9 bases identical to TRBD1. The ends lost 4 bases at V and 4 bases at J; junction bases unmatched: 4. The CDR3 spans 14 residues. CDR1 and CDR2 (germline): MDHEN, SYDVKM. Here the CDR3 reads CASSYGTGSTEAFF. The CDR3 DNA sequence: TGTGCCAGCAGTTACGGGACAGGGAGCACTGAAGCTTTCTTT.

V and J are TRBV30 and TRBJ2-2; 11 bases are shared with TRBD2. The CDR3 loop spans 15 amino acids. The V gene's germline CDR1 is GTSNPN and CDR2 SVGIG (reference sequence). V shed 5 bases and J 6 bases; nucleotides not matched to a gene: 8. The CDR3 DNA reads TGTGCCTGGCGTAGCGGGAGGGCCGAGTCCGGGGAGCTGTTTTTT. Residues: CAWRSGRAESGELFF.

V is TRBV11-2 and J is TRBJ2-5; the D is unclear. The CDR3 is 13 residues long. V lost 5 bases and J 0 bases, leaving 7 bases between the germline ends. The germline V gene has CDR1 SGHAT and CDR2 FQNNGV. The CDR3 nucleotides are TGTGCCAGCAGCCCCGAGTACCAAGAGACCCAGTACTTC. It codes for CASSPEYQETQYF. Full variable domain (outside the CDR3, taken from reference TRBV11-2 and TRBJ2-5): EAGVAQSPRYKIIEKRQSVAFWCNPISGHATLYWYQQILGQGPKLLIQFQNNGVVDDSQLPKDRFSAERLKGVDSTLKIQPAKLEDSAVYLCASSPEYQETQYFGPGTRLLVL.

The J gene is TRBJ2-1, the V gene TRBV7-2; possible D gene TRBD2, 6 bases. The V and J ends lost 0 bases and 4 bases respectively, with 13 bases between them. The CDR3 totals 16 residues. From germline, CDR1 is SGHTA and CDR2 FQGNSA. CDR3 region: CASSLAGSGPYNEQFF. The CDR3 DNA follows: TGTGCCAGCAGCTTAGCGGGAAGCGGGCCTTACAATGAGCAGTTCTTC. The variable domain in full, completed from reference TRBV7-2 and TRBJ2-1, reads GAGVSQSPSNKVTEKGKDVELRCDPISGHTALYWYRQSLGQGLEFLIYFQGNSAPDKSGLPSDRFSAERTGGSVSTLTIQRTQQEDSAVYLCASSLAGSGPYNEQFFGPGTRLTVL.

The chain is built from TRBV13 and TRBJ2-7; maybe TRBD2 (6 bases). V was pared by 5 bases and J by 5 bases, with 16 bases between. The CDR3 is 14 amino acids. CDR1 is PRHDT and CDR2 is FYEKMQ in the germline V gene (reference sequence). The DNA of the CDR3 is TGTGCCAGCAGCCTAGCCCCGGGACTCCACGAGCAGTACTTC. Its protein product is CASSLAPGLHEQYF.

V usage is TRBV28 and J usage is TRBJ2-1, with 8 nucleotides matching TRBD2. With 5 bases clipped from V and 4 bases from J, the junction kept 10 bases outside the gene matches. The germline V gene has CDR1 MDHEN and CDR2 SYDVKM. The CDR3 consists of 16 residues. CDR3 amino acids: CASSLPLAGGYNEQFF. The CDR3 coding sequence is TGTGCCAGCAGTCTTCCCCTTGCGGGAGGATACAATGAGCAGTTCTTC. The full variable domain, completed using reference TRBV28 and TRBJ2-1, is DVKVTQSSRYLVKRTGEKVFLECVQDMDHENMFWYRQDPGLGLRLIYFSYDVKMKEKGDIPEGYSVSREKKERFSLILESASTNQTSMYLCASSLPLAGGYNEQFFGPGTRLTVL.

This chain uses TRBV10-1 with TRBJ2-2, with D tentatively TRBD2 (5 bases). From germline, CDR1 is WNHNN and CDR2 SYGVQD (reference sequence). The CDR3 runs to 15 residues. The germline V and J ends were trimmed by 2 bases and 0 bases, with 7 bases remaining between them. The CDR3 loop reads CASSEVGANTGELFF. As DNA, the CDR3 is TGCGCCAGCAGTGAGGTCGGGGCGAACACCGGGGAGCTGTTTTTT.

This clone showed up just once. The rearrangement joins TRBV7-9 to TRBJ2-5, with a possible D match to TRBD1 (5 bases). The CDR3 totals 14 residues. CDR1 is SEHNR and CDR2 is FQNEAQ in the germline V gene (reference sequence). V lost 5 bases and J lost 2, with 12 bases in between. The CDR3 is CASSDSAEQETQYF. Here the CDR3 DNA reads TGTGCCAGCAGCGACAGCGCGGAACAAGAGACCCAGTACTTC.